The rows below give T cell receptor beta chains drawn from one sample of a study of cytomegalovirus exposure and HLA in healthy donors. Some clones are missing from TCRdb's copy, which holds only in-frame ones; the method was immunoSEQ multiplex PCR. The sample shows more than 150,000 clones, more than 75% of them seen only once. The specimen sequenced was PBMCs. The receptors were sampled from a man aged 35 to 55 in good health and CMV-seronegative. CDR3s include the opening cysteine and the closing phenylalanine or tryptophan. Each record gives: D gene, clone size, V gene, J gene, CDR3 protein, CDR3 DNA. The D gene is left open where the match is weak. Only some rows state a clone size, as once, few, many or a class for expanded clones.

D gene: TRBD1
clone size: NA
V gene: TRBV5-1
J gene: TRBJ1-3
CDR3 protein: CASSLQGPPLSGNTIYF
CDR3 DNA: TGCGCCAGCAGCTTACAGGGGCCCCCTCTCTCTGGAAACACCATATATTTT

D gene: NA
clone size: once
V gene: TRBV27
J gene: TRBJ1-1
CDR3 protein: CASSRDPGTRKAFF
CDR3 DNA: TGTGCCAGCAGTCGCGACCCAGGGACAAGGAAAGCTTTCTTT

D gene: TRBD1
clone size: NA
V gene: TRBV5-6
J gene: TRBJ1-4
CDR3 protein: CASSWRTGSYEKLFF
CDR3 DNA: TGTGCCAGCAGCTGGAGGACAGGGTCGTATGAAAAACTGTTTTTT

D gene: TRBD2
clone size: NA
V gene: TRBV4-2
J gene: TRBJ2-1
CDR3 protein: CASSQVASGGYNEQFF
CDR3 DNA: TGTGCCAGCAGCCAAGTGGCTAGCGGGGGCTACAATGAGCAGTTCTTC

D gene: TRBD2
clone size: once
V gene: TRBV7-2
J gene: TRBJ2-5
CDR3 protein: CASSLGGLAEQETQYF
CDR3 DNA: TGTGCCAGCAGCTTAGGGGGACTAGCGGAACAAGAGACCCAGTACTTC

D gene: TRBD1
clone size: once
V gene: TRBV23-1
J gene: TRBJ2-7
CDR3 protein: CASSLNPRDRGIYEQYF
CDR3 DNA: TGCGCCAGCAGTCTCAACCCCCGGGACAGGGGGATCTACGAGCAGTACTTC

D gene: NA
clone size: NA
V gene: TRBV19
J gene: TRBJ1-2
CDR3 protein: CASSTGQNYGYTF
CDR3 DNA: TGTGCCAGTAGTACCGGACAGAACTATGGCTACACCTTC

D gene: NA
clone size: NA
V gene: TRBV30
J gene: TRBJ1-3
CDR3 protein: CAWQGNSGNTIYF
CDR3 DNA: TGTGCCTGGCAGGGCAACTCTGGAAACACCATATATTTT

D gene: TRBD2
clone size: NA
V gene: TRBV11-2
J gene: TRBJ2-1
CDR3 protein: CASSDTSGRNNEQFF
CDR3 DNA: TGTGCCAGCAGCGACACTAGCGGGAGAAACAATGAGCAGTTCTTC

D gene: TRBD2
clone size: once
V gene: TRBV4-2
J gene: TRBJ2-1
CDR3 protein: CASSRLLAGGDNEQFF
CDR3 DNA: TGTGCCAGCAGCCGATTACTAGCGGGGGGGGACAATGAGCAGTTCTTC

D gene: NA
clone size: NA
V gene: TRBV14
J gene: TRBJ2-5
CDR3 protein: CASSQDIDKETQYF
CDR3 DNA: TGTGCCAGCAGCCAAGATATAGACAAAGAGACCCAGTACTTC

D gene: NA
clone size: NA
V gene: TRBV6-5
J gene: TRBJ1-2
CDR3 protein: CASSYLIGGYGYTF
CDR3 DNA: TGTGCCAGCAGTTACTTAATAGGGGGTTATGGCTACACCTTC

D gene: NA
clone size: NA
V gene: TRBV7-2
J gene: TRBJ2-7
CDR3 protein: CASSSHRVDAYEQYF
CDR3 DNA: TGTGCCAGCAGCTCCCACAGGGTGGACGCCTACGAGCAGTACTTC